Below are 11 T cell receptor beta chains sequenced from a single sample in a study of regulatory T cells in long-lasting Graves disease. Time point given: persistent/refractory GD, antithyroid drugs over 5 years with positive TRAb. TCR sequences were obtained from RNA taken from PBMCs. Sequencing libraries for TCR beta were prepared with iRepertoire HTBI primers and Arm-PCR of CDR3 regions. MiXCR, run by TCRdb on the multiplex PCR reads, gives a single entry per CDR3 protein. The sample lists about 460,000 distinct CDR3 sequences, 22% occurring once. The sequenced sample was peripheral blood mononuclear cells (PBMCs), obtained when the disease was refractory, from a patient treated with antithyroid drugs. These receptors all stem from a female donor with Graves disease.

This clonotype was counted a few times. The CDR3 loop is CASSYLWQVTTGELFF. The CDR3 DNA follows: TGTGCCAGCAGTTACCTTTGGCAGGTTACCACCGGGGAGCTGTTTTTT. This chain uses TRBV6-5 with TRBJ2-2, with no clear D. This CDR3 region has 16 residues. The V end lost 2 bases, the J end lost 4 bases, and 14 bases lay between the germline ends. Germline lookup yields CDR1 MNHEY and CDR2 SVGAGI.

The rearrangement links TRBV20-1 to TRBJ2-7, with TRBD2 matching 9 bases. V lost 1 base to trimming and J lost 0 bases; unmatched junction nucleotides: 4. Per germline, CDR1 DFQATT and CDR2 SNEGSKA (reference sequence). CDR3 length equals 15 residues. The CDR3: CSARGSGGSSYEQYF. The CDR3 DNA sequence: TGCAGTGCTAGAGGTAGCGGGGGATCCTCCTACGAGCAGTACTTC.

The CDR3 DNA follows: TGTGCCTGCCAAGCCCATACGGACACTGAAGCTTTCTTT. It codes for CACQAHTDTEAFF. The V and J genes are TRBV30 and TRBJ1-1; D call uncertain. Germline V gives CDR1 GTSNPN, CDR2 SVGIG (reference sequence). The germline V and J ends were trimmed by 6 bases and 3 bases, with 14 bases remaining between them. CDR3 length: 13 amino acids.

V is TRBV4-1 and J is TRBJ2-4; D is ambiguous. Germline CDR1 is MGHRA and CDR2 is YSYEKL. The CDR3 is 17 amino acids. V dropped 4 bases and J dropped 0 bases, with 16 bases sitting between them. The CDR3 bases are TGCGCCAGCAGCCTCGAATCGGTACAGCTAGCCAAAAACATTCAGTACTTC. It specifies CASSLESVQLAKNIQYF.

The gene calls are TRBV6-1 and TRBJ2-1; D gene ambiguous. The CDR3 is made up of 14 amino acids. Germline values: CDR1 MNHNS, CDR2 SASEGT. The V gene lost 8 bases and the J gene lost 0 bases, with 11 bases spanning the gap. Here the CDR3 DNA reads TGTGCCAGCCAACACGAAAGCTCCTACAATGAGCAGTTCTTC. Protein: CASQHESSYNEQFF.

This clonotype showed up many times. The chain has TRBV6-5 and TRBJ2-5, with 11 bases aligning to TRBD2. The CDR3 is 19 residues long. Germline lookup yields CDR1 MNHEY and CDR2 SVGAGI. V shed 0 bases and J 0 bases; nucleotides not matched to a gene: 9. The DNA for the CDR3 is TGTGCCAGCAGTTACTCACGCACTAGCGGGAGTAATCACCAAGAGACCCAGTACTTC. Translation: CASSYSRTSGSNHQETQYF.

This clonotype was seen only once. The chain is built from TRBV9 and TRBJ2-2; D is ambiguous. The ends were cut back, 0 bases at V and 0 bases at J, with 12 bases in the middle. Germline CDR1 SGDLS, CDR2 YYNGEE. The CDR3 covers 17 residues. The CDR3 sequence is CASSVAFLPANTGELFF. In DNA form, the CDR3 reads TGTGCCAGCAGCGTAGCTTTTTTACCTGCGAACACCGGGGAGCTGTTTTTT.

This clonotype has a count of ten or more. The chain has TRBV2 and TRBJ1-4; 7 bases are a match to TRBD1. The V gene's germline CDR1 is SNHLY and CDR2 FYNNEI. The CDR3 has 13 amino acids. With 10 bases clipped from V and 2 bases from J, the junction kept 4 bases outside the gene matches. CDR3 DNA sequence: TGTGCCATAACGACAGGGACTAATGAAAAACTGTTTTTT. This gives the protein CAITTGTNEKLFF.

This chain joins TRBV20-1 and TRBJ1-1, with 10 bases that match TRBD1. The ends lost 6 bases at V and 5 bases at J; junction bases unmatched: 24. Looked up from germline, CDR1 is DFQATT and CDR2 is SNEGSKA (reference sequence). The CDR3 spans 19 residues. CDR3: CSAGTGAVGEGILRTEAFF. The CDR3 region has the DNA TGCAGTGCAGGGACAGGGGCGGTAGGAGAGGGTATTCTGAGGACTGAAGCTTTCTTT.

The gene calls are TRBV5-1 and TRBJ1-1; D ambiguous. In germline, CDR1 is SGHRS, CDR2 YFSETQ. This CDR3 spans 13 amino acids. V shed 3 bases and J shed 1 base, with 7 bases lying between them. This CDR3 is CASSSIPNTEAFF. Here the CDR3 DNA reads TGCGCCAGCAGCTCCATACCGAACACTGAAGCTTTCTTT.

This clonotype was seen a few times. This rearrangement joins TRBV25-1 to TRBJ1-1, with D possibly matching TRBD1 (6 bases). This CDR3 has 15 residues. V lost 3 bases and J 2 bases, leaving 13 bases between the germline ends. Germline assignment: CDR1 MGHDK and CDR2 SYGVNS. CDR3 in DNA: TGTGCCAGCAGTGATCCCCGACAGGCTAACACTGAAGCTTTCTTT. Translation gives CASSDPRQANTEAFF. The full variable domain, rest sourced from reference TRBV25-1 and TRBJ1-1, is EADIYQTPRYLVIGTGKKITLECSQTMGHDKMYWYQQDPGMELHLIHYSYGVNSTEKGDLSSESTVSRIRTEHFPLTLESARPSHTSQYLCASSDPRQANTEAFFGQGTRLTVV.